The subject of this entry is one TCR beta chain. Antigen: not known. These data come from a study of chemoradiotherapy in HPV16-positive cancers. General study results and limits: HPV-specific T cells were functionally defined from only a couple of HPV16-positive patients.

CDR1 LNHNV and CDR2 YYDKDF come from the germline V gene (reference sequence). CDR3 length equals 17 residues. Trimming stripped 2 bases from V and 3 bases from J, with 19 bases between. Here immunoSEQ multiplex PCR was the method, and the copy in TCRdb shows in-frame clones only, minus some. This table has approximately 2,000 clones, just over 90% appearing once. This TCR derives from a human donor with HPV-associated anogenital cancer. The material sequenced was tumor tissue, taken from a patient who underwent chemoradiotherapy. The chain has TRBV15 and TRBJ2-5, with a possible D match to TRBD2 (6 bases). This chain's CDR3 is CATSRRIPGLGEETQYF. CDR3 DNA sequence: TGTGCCACCAGCAGAAGAATACCGGGACTGGGGGAAGAGACCCAGTACTTC. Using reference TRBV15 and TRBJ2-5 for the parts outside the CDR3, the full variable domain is DAMVIQNPRYQVTQFGKPVTLSCSQTLNHNVMYWYQQKSSQAPKLLFHYYDKDFNNEADTPDNFQSRRPNTSFCFLDIRSPGLGDTAMYLCATSRRIPGLGEETQYFGPGTRLLVL.